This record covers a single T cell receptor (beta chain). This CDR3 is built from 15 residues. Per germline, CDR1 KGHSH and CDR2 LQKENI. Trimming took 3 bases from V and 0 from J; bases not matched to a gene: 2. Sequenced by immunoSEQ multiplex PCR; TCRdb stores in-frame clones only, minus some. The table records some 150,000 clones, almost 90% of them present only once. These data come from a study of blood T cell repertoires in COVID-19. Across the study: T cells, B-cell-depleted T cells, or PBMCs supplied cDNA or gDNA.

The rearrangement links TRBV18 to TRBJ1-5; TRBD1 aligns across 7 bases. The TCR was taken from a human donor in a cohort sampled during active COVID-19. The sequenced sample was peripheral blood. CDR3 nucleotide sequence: TGTGCCAGCTCACCTGACAGGGTTAGCAATCAGCCCCAGCATTTT. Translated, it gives CASSPDRVSNQPQHF.